What follows are 6 T cell receptor beta chains derived from one specimen sequenced in a study of cytomegalovirus exposure and HLA in healthy donors. Vbeta (60) and Jbeta (13) primers were used in the PCR. Profiling relied on immunoSEQ multiplex PCR, and the TCRdb table lists in-frame clones only, not all of them. This sample yields about 140,000 clones, of which roughly 80% are seen a single time; around 4.1% belongs to the top ten. The sample consisted of PBMCs. The receptors were sampled from a man aged 35 to 55 in good health and CMV-seronegative.

V usage is TRBV9 and J usage is TRBJ2-1; D not certain. The CDR3 spans 11 residues. V lost 4 bases, J lost 10 bases, and 9 bases lay in between. CDR1 SGDLS and CDR2 YYNGEE come from the germline V gene. This CDR3 reads CASSPLREQFF. The CDR3 coding sequence is TGTGCCAGCAGCCCACTACGGGAGCAGTTCTTC. Complete variable domain (other parts from reference TRBV9 and TRBJ2-1): DSGVTQTPKHLITATGQRVTLRCSPRSGDLSVYWYQQSLDQGLQFLIQYYNGEERAKGNILERFSAQQFPDLHSELNLSSLELGDSALYFCASSPLREQFFGPGTRLTVL.

This clone was seen just once. The chain employs TRBV6-1 and TRBJ2-5, with 7 bases matching TRBD1. CDR1 and CDR2 (germline): MNHNS, SASEGT. The trim removed 4 bases at V and 7 bases at J, leaving 9 bases unmatched. The CDR3 sequence is 14 residues long. The CDR3 spells CASSVDRAAGTQYF. The CDR3 DNA follows: TGTGCCAGCAGTGTAGACAGGGCAGCAGGGACCCAGTACTTC.

The rearrangement joins TRBV10-2 to TRBJ2-7, with 7 nucleotides matching TRBD1. Germline CDR1 WSHSY, CDR2 SAAADI. The CDR3 spans 12 residues. V lost 7 bases, J lost 6 bases, and 6 bases stayed unmatched. In nucleotides, the CDR3 is TGCGCCAGCACTCAGGGGGTAGTCGAGCAGTACTTC. This codes for CASTQGVVEQYF.

V usage is TRBV6-1 and J usage is TRBJ1-4; 7 bases align to TRBD1. The junction had 7 bases not matched to a gene; V was cut back by 6 bases and J by 0 bases. From germline, CDR1 is MNHNS and CDR2 SASEGT. The CDR3 is made up of 16 amino acids. CDR3 sequence: CASREQGLATNEKLFF. The DNA of the CDR3 is TGTGCCAGCAGGGAACAGGGGCTTGCAACTAATGAAAAACTGTTTTTT.

V gene TRBV5-4 combines with J gene TRBJ1-2, with 9 bases aligning to TRBD1. Per the germline V gene, CDR1 is SGHNT and CDR2 is YYREEE (reference sequence). The length of the CDR3 is 15 residues. Trimming took 5 bases from V and 6 from J; bases not matched to a gene: 11. CDR3 amino acids: CASSLQGAHVDGYTF. CDR3 nucleotide sequence: TGTGCCAGCAGTTTACAGGGGGCGCATGTGGATGGCTACACCTTC.

The chain links TRBV4-1 to TRBJ2-3; tentatively, D is TRBD1 (5 bases). Germline-derived CDR1 and CDR2 are MGHRA and YSYEKL. Trimming cost V 4 bases and J 0 bases, with 14 bases left between them. This CDR3 has 16 amino acids. The chain's CDR3 is CASSRGHASSTDTQYF. CDR3 sequence (DNA): TGCGCCAGCAGCCGAGGACACGCTTCTAGCACAGATACGCAGTATTTT.